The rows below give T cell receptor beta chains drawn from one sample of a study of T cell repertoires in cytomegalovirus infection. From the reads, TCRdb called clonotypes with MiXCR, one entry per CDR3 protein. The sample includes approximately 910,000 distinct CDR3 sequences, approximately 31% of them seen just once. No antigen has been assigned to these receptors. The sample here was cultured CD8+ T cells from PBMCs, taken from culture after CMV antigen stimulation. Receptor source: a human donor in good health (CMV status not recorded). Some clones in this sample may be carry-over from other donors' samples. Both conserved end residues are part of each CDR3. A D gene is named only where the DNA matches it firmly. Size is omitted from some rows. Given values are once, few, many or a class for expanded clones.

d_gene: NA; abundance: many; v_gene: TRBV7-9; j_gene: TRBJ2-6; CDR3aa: CASSLVPGVVSGANVLTF; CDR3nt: TGTGCCAGCAGCTTAGTCCCAGGGGTAGTTTCTGGGGCCAACGTCCTGACTTTC
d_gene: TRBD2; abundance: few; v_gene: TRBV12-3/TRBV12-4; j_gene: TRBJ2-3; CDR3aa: CASSPPGLAGERTDTQYF; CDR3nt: TGTGCCAGCAGTCCACCGGGACTAGCGGGGGAACGCACAGATACGCAGTATTTT
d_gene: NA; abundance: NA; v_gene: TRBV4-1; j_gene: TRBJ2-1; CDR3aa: CASSQGMSDNEQFF; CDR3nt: TGCGCCAGCAGCCAAGGGATGAGTGACAATGAGCAGTTCTTC
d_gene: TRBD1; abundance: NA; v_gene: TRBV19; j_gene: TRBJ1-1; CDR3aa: CTSGRGPNTEAFF; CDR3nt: TGTACCAGTGGCAGGGGGCCGAACACTGAAGCTTTCTTT
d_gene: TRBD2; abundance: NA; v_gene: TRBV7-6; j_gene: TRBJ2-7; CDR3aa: CASSLKLAGVYEQYF; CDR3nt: TGTGCCAGCAGCTTAAAACTAGCGGGAGTCTACGAGCAGTACTTC
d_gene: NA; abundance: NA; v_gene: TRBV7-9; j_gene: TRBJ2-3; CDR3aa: CASSSGRRTSTDTQYF; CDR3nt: TGTGCCAGCAGCTCGGGACGGCGAACCAGCACAGATACGCAGTATTTT
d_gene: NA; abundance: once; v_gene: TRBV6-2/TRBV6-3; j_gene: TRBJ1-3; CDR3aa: CASSYQDGVYSGNIIYF; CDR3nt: TGTGCCAGCAGTTACCAGGACGGAGTTTACTCTGGAAACATCATATATTTT
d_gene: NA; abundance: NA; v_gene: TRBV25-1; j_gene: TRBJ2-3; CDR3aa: CASSPRTERTDTQYF; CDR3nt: TGTGCCAGCAGTCCCCGGACGGAGAGAACAGATACGCAGTATTTT
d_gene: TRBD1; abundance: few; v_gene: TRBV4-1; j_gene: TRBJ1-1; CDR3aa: CASSRSSTGTNTEAFF; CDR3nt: TGCGCCAGCAGCCGTTCCTCGACAGGGACCAACACTGAAGCTTTCTTT
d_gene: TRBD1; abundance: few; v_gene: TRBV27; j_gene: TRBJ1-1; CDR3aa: CASNPRGTGGSEAFF; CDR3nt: TGTGCCAGCAATCCACGAGGGACAGGGGGATCTGAAGCTTTCTTT
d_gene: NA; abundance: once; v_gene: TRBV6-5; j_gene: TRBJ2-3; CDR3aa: CASSYSGIRGGTDTQYF; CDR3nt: TGTGCCAGCAGTTACTCCGGGATAAGGGGGGGAACAGATACGCAGTATTTT
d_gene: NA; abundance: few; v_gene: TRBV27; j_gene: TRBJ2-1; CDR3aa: CASSLFRHQGDEQFF; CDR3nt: TGTGCCAGCAGTTTATTCCGACATCAGGGTGATGAGCAGTTCTTC
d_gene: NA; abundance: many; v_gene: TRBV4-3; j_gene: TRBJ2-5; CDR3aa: CASSPTLEAGETQYF; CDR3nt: TGCGCCAGCAGCCCGACCTTAGAGGCTGGCGAGACCCAGTACTTC
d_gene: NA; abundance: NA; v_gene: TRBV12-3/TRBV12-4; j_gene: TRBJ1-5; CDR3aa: CASRDNSRNQPQHF; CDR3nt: TGTGCCAGCAGGGATAACAGCAGGAATCAGCCCCAGCATTTT
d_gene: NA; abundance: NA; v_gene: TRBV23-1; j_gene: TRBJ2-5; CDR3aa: CASSQSRTYTGLRGTQYF; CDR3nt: TGCGCCAGCAGTCAATCAAGGACCTACACGGGACTCCGGGGGACCCAGTACTTC
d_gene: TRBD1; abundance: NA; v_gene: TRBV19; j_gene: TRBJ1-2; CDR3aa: CASSIWNFGTDYGYTF; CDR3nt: TGTGCCAGTAGTATATGGAACTTCGGGACAGACTATGGCTACACCTTC
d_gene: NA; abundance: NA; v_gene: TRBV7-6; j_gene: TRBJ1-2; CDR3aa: CASSLEGGTNYGYTF; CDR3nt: TGTGCCAGCAGCTTAGAAGGGGGTACCAACTATGGCTACACCTTC
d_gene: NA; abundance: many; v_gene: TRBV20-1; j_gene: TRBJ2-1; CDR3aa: CSATKNWGNEQFF; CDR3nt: TGCAGTGCCACGAAAAATTGGGGGAATGAGCAGTTCTTC
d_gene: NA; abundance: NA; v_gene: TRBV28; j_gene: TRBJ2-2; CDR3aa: CASTPPGGELFF; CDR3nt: TGTGCCAGCACCCCACCGGGCGGGGAGCTGTTTTTT
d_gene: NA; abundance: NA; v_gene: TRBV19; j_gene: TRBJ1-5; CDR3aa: CASSPEAKPQHF; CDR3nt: TGTGCCAGTAGTCCCGAGGCAAAGCCCCAGCATTTT
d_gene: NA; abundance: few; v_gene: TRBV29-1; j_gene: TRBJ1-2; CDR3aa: CSVEKTDNYGYTF; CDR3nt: TGCAGCGTTGAAAAAACAGATAACTATGGCTACACCTTC
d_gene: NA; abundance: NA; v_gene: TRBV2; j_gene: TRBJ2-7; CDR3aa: CASRKGGVYEQYF; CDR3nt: TGTGCCAGCAGAAAAGGGGGGGTTTACGAGCAGTACTTC
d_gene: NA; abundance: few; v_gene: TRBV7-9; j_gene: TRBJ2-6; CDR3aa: CASSPIGAGANVLTF; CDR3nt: TGTGCCAGCAGCCCTATCGGGGCTGGGGCCAACGTCCTGACTTTC
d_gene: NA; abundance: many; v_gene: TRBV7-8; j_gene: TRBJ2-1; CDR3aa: CASSLEDGEYNEQFF; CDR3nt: TGTGCCAGCAGCTTAGAGGACGGGGAGTACAATGAGCAGTTCTTC
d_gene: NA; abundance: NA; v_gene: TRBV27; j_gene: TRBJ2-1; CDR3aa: CASTGGVSGNEQFF; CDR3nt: TGTGCCAGCACCGGGGGCGTGTCGGGAAATGAGCAGTTCTTC
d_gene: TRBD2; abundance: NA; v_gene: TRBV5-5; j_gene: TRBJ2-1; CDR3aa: CASSPGGPHYNEQFF; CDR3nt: TGTGCCAGCAGCCCGGGGGGGCCCCATTACAATGAGCAGTTCTTC
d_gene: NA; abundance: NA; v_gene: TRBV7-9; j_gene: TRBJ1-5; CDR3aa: CASSLTGPDQPQHF; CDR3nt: TGTGCCAGCAGCTTAACCGGGCCCGATCAGCCCCAGCATTTT
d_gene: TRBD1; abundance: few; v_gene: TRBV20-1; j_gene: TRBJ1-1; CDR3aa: CSARTGDTEAFF; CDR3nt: TGCAGTGCTAGGACAGGGGACACTGAAGCTTTCTTT
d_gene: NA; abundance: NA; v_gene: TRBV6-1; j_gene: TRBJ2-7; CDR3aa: CASSATDYEQYF; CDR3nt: TGTGCCAGCAGTGCGACAGACTACGAGCAGTACTTC
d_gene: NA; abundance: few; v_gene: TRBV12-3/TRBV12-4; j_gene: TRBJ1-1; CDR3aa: CASSFEGKWSEAFF; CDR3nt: TGTGCCAGCAGTTTCGAGGGCAAGTGGTCTGAAGCTTTCTTT
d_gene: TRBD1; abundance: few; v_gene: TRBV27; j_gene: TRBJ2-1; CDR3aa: CASSLSEGDSSYNEQFF; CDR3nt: TGTGCCAGCAGTTTATCGGAAGGGGACAGCTCCTACAATGAGCAGTTCTTC
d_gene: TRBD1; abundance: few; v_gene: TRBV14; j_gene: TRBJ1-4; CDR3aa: CASSQDRGTTNEKLFF; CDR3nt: TGTGCCAGCAGCCAGGACAGGGGCACAACTAATGAAAAACTGTTTTTT
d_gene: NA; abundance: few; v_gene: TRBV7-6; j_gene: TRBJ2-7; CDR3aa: CASSPGELSYEQYF; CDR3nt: TGTGCCAGCAGCCCCGGGGAGCTCTCCTACGAGCAGTACTTC
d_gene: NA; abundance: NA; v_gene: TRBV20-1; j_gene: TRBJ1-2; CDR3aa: CSARGWGDLENYGYTF; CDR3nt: TGCAGTGCTCGAGGGTGGGGGGACCTGGAGAACTATGGCTACACCTTC
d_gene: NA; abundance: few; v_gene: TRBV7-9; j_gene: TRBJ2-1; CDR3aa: CASSLAQGWLYNEQFF; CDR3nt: TGTGCCAGCAGCTTAGCGCAGGGGTGGCTTTACAATGAGCAGTTCTTC
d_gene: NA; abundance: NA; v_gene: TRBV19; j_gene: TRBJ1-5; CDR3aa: CASSKRPHQPQHF; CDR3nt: TGTGCCAGTAGTAAGCGGCCGCACCAGCCCCAGCATTTT
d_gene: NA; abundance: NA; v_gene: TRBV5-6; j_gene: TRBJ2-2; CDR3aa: CASSLQWGGELFF; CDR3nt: TGTGCCAGCAGCCTACAATGGGGCGGGGAGCTGTTTTTT
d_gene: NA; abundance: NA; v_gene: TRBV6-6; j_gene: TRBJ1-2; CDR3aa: CASTPGLSGGYTF; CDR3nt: TGTGCCAGCACCCCCGGGCTTTCGGGAGGCTACACCTTC
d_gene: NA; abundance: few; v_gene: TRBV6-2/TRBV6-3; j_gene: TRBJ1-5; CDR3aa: CASSYGRFNQPQHF; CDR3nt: TGTGCCAGCAGTTACGGACGATTCAATCAGCCCCAGCATTTT
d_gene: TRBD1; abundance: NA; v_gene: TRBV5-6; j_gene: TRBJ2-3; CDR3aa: CASSYIYGQGAEDTQYF; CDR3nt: TGTGCCAGCAGCTATATATATGGACAGGGGGCAGAAGATACGCAGTATTTT
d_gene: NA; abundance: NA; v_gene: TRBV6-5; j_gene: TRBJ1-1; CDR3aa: CASSYSEATEAFF; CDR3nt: TGTGCCAGCAGTTACTCGGAGGCCACTGAAGCTTTCTTT
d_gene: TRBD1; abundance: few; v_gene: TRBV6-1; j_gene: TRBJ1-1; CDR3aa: CASSEAGRGPPEAFF; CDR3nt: TGTGCCAGCAGTGAAGCTGGCAGGGGGCCCCCTGAAGCTTTCTTT
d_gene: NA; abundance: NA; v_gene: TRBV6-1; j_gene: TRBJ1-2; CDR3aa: CASSGLRTTRDGYTF; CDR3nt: TGTGCCAGCAGTGGACTCCGGACCACGAGGGATGGCTACACCTTC
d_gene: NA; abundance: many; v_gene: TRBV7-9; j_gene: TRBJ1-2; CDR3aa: CASSLDGALPTNYGYTF; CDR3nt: TGTGCCAGCAGCTTAGATGGGGCCCTCCCCACTAACTATGGCTACACCTTC
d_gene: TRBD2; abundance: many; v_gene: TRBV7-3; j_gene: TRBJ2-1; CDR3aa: CASSFLAGGHNEQFF; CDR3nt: TGTGCCAGCAGCTTTCTAGCGGGGGGCCACAATGAGCAGTTCTTC